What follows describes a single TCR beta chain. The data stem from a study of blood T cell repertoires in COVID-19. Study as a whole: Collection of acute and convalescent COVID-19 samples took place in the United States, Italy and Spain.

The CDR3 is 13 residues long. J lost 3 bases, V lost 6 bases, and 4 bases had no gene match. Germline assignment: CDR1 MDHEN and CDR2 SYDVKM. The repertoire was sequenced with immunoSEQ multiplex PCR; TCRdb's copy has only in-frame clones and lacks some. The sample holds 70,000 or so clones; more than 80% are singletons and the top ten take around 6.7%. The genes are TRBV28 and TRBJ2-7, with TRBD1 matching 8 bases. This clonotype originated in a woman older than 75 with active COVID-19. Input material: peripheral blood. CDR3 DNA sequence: TGTGCCAGCAGGTTACAGGGGGTCTACGAGCAGTACTTC. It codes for CASRLQGVYEQYF. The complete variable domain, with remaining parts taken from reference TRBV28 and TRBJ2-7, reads DVKVTQSSRYLVKRTGEKVFLECVQDMDHENMFWYRQDPGLGLRLIYFSYDVKMKEKGDIPEGYSVSREKKERFSLILESASTNQTSMYLCASRLQGVYEQYFGPGTRLTVT.